The rows below give T cell receptor beta chains drawn from one sample of a study of identical twins. Using its own MiXCR run on the 5' RACE reads, TCRdb lists one record per CDR3 protein. This repertoire shows more than 1.5 million distinct CDR3 sequences, about 32% found once; its top ten account for over 0.25%. Sequencing was carried out using cord blood. The receptors derive from a newborn girl in good health. Each CDR3 is given without its conserved first and last residue. Rows may omit the clone size; those that give it use once, few, many or a size class.

>TRBV3-1|-
ASSQEGLALCNEQF
>TRBV27|once
ANSPRTGAYSGANVLT
>TRBV19|-
AGSRQGNQPQH
>TRBV20-1|few
STRGRGEQF
>TRBV14|-
ASSQGNPAYGYT
>TRBV5-1|-
ASSPGTSSADEQF
>TRBV5-1|few
ASSLSPGLAGGQYNEQF
>TRBV5-1|-
ASSTRDSSNEKLF
>TRBV6-6|many
ASSSEEKLF
>TRBV6-6|few
ASSYSQKGGEDGYT
>TRBV4-2|many
ASSQVSLDTDTQY
>TRBV15|-
ATSRDLKSGYNEQF
>TRBV12-3/TRBV12-4|few
ASSLARLAGSTDTQY
>TRBV24-1|few
ATSDSGGSGQPQH
>TRBV12-3/TRBV12-4|few
ASSFWIAGAKNIQY
>TRBV6-1|few
ASTRDLQETQY
>TRBV11-2|few
ASSFPIPYGYT
>TRBV12-3/TRBV12-4|-
ASSLTKSSEQY
>TRBV29-1|few
SGLGQGATDTQY
>TRBV7-9|-
ASSLGQLRGEYQETQY
>TRBV20-1|-
SGEGGRLGSPLH
>TRBV20-1|-
SARGASSYNSPLH
>TRBV10-2|-
ASSVGQITEAF
>TRBV18|-
ASSPMKSVQETQY
>TRBV10-3|few
AITPTSAGGYT
>TRBV28|many
ASNDPGLGLNEQF
>TRBV19|once
ASSTGPYSAQY
>TRBV21-1|few
ASSKGLFGETQY
>TRBV5-4|-
ASTRGTSTDTQY
>TRBV20-1|once
SARDAGDDQPQH
>TRBV5-5|-
ASTLLGTAGGTEAF
>TRBV28|many
ASSPAIGTGEETQY
>TRBV11-2|-
ASSISSSPLH
>TRBV9|-
ASSVGMGGYTEAF
>TRBV9|few
ASSAGTSGATDTQY
>TRBV6-6|-
ASSYYGTGANYGYT
>TRBV6-5|many
ARTFYEQY
>TRBV7-9|-
ASSFRDRELGEQF
>TRBV6-6|many
ASSPAGVGSTDTQY
>TRBV4-2|few
ASSQEGQGVVYTEAF
>TRBV5-1|-
ASSAYDYEQY
>TRBV4-2|few
ASSPVWDSYEQY
>TRBV28|-
ASSLDLGTALSYEQY
>TRBV30|-
AWSKSLNTGELF
>TRBV5-1|few
ARTGQHSYEQY
>TRBV29-1|-
SVEDRKIGGAYTEAF
>TRBV7-9|-
ASSLAGVESEKLF
>TRBV27|few
ASSFDGGYNEQY
>TRBV20-1|-
SALGLAKHGEQF
>TRBV5-1|-
ASSQGSYNSPLH
>TRBV6-6|few
ASSPPGQGRSTEAF
>TRBV6-2/TRBV6-3|-
ASSYSGTVLSNQPQH
>TRBV4-2|few
ASSHQGQGAVNEQF
>TRBV20-1|-
SARVSGVNEQF
>TRBV21-1|-
ASSKGPGSGEITDTQY